These 23 T cell receptor beta chains originate from one sample sequenced in a study of Tregs in tolerant kidney transplant recipients. Sequencing used immunoSEQ multiplex PCR; TCRdb keeps in-frame clones, though not all of them. The sample holds roughly 80,000 clones, nearly 98% seen once. The sample in question was CD4+ T cells from blood, obtained before the transplant. The receptors come from a human donor who received a combined kidney and bone marrow transplant.

V gene TRBV7-2 combines with J gene TRBJ1-2; 8 positions match TRBD1. The CDR3 runs to 18 residues. V dropped 3 bases and J dropped 7; count of bases not matched to a gene: 19. The germline gives CDR1 SGHTA, CDR2 FQGNSA. The CDR3 region has the DNA TGTGCCAGCAGCTTCTTCGGACCCGGACAGGGTTTACGTCGTGGCTACACCTTC. This translates into CASSFFGPGQGLRRGYTF.

This chain uses TRBV9 with TRBJ1-2, with D perhaps TRBD1 (5 bases). This CDR3 has 15 amino acids. CDR1 SGDLS and CDR2 YYNGEE come from the germline V gene. Trimming pared 0 bases from V and 4 bases from J, leaving 13 bases between. CDR3 coding DNA: TGTGCCAGCAGCGTAGGGCTGGGGCGCCCCTATGGCTACACCTTC. Translation gives CASSVGLGRPYGYTF.

V gene TRBV7-3 combines with J gene TRBJ2-1, with 9 bases matching TRBD2. The CDR3 runs to 16 residues. V gave up 1 base and J gave up 7 bases; unmatched junction bases: 8. Per the germline V gene, CDR1 is SGHTA and CDR2 is FQGTGA. The CDR3 spells CASSLISAGGRNEQFF. CDR3 in DNA: TGTGCCAGCAGCTTAATATCGGCGGGAGGGAGGAATGAGCAGTTCTTC.

The rearrangement joins TRBV19 to TRBJ2-6; D may be TRBD1 (6 bases). V lost 6 bases to trimming and J lost 4 bases, with 16 bases between them. CDR1 is LNHDA and CDR2 is SQIVND in the germline V gene (reference sequence). The CDR3 totals 16 residues. This chain's CDR3 is CASSYIRQVGANVLTF. The CDR3, as DNA: TGTGCCAGTAGCTATATCAGACAGGTAGGGGCCAACGTCCTGACTTTC.

The chain employs TRBV5-1 and TRBJ2-2; 7 nucleotides align to TRBD1. The length of the CDR3 is 16 residues. Per germline, CDR1 SGHRS and CDR2 YFSETQ. Losses at the gene ends were 1 base for V and 5 bases for J; bases not matched to a gene: 8. The CDR3 DNA is TGCGCCAGCAGCTTGACTGGCGCAGGGGGAACCGGGGAGCTGTTTTTT. Its protein product is CASSLTGAGGTGELFF.

The chain couples TRBV4-2 to TRBJ2-3; 9 bases match TRBD2. This CDR3 spans 16 amino acids. The germline gives CDR1 LGHNA, CDR2 YNFKEQ. After removal of 1 base from V and 2 bases from J, the junction contained 4 bases not matched to a gene. This CDR3 is CASSQVRGGPTDTQYF. CDR3 bases: TGTGCCAGCAGCCAAGTGCGGGGGGGCCCCACAGATACGCAGTATTTT.

This chain joins TRBV28 and TRBJ1-5, with 10 bases identical to TRBD1. The ends lost 4 bases at V and 7 bases at J; junction bases unmatched: 10. Germline V CDR1 and CDR2: MDHEN, SYDVKM. This CDR3 spans 16 amino acids. Here the CDR3 DNA reads TGTGCCAGCAGTTCGTTAGGGGACAGGGGAGGCCAGCCCCAGCATTTT. Protein: CASSSLGDRGGQPQHF.

The rearrangement joins TRBV11-3 to TRBJ2-2, with a tentative D call TRBD1 (5 bases). CDR3 length: 15 amino acids. With 5 bases removed from V and 3 bases from J, the gap between germline ends came to 13 bases. The germline V gene encodes CDR1 SGHNT and CDR2 YENEEA. The DNA for the CDR3 is TGTGCCAGCAGCGCAGGGTTGCGGCACACCGGGGAGCTGTTTTTT. This translates into CASSAGLRHTGELFF.

The chain links TRBV2 to TRBJ1-4; 7 nucleotides agree with TRBD1. The germline gives CDR1 SNHLY, CDR2 FYNNEI. V trimming: 7 bases; J trimming: 7 bases; junction bases outside the gene matches: 9. CDR3 length: 14 residues. CDR3 DNA: TGTGCCAGCACCATGGACAGGTTTTTTGAAAAACTGTTTTTT. This gives the protein CASTMDRFFEKLFF.

This chain joins TRBV5-1 and TRBJ2-1; 11 bases map to TRBD2. CDR3 length equals 19 residues. Looked up from germline, CDR1 is SGHRS and CDR2 is YFSETQ. The V segment lost 4 bases and the J segment 0 bases; nucleotides outside the gene matches: 12. The CDR3 loop reads CASSPLVGSGRASYNEQFF. The CDR3 nucleotides are TGCGCCAGCAGCCCCCTAGTTGGTAGCGGGAGGGCCTCCTACAATGAGCAGTTCTTC.

V gene TRBV2 combines with J gene TRBJ1-1; the D is unclear. The CDR3 runs to 13 residues. Germline V gene sequence: CDR1 SNHLY, CDR2 FYNNEI. V was clipped by 4 bases and J by 1 base, with 7 bases between them. The CDR3 here is CASSGGGNTEAFF. CDR3 bases: TGTGCCAGCAGTGGCGGCGGGAACACTGAAGCTTTCTTT.

This chain joins TRBV7-9 and TRBJ2-2; D is uncertain. Trimming shortened V by 4 bases and J by 6 bases, and 3 bases separated the two germline ends. The CDR3 loop spans 11 amino acids. From germline, CDR1 is SEHNR and CDR2 FQNEAQ (reference sequence). The CDR3 DNA reads as TGTGCCAGCAGCTCTCCCGGGGAGCTGTTTTTT. This translates into CASSSPGELFF.

The V call is TRBV2, the J call TRBJ2-1, with 8 bases fitting TRBD1. V lost 2 bases, J lost 8 bases, and 2 bases stayed unmatched. CDR1 is SNHLY, CDR2 FYNNEI, per germline. CDR3 size: 13 residues. The chain's CDR3 is CASSEHRGDEQFF. The CDR3 nucleotides read TGTGCCAGCAGTGAACACAGGGGGGATGAGCAGTTCTTC. Full variable domain (missing parts from reference TRBV2 and TRBJ2-1): EPEVTQTPSHQVTQMGQEVILRCVPISNHLYFYWYRQILGQKVEFLVSFYNNEISEKSEIFDDQFSVERPDGSNFTLKIRSTKLEDSAMYFCASSEHRGDEQFFGPGTRLTVL.

The rearrangement uses TRBV7-2 and TRBJ1-5; the match to TRBD1 covers 7 bases. CDR3 length equals 13 residues. Germline-derived CDR1 and CDR2 are SGHTA and FQGNSA. J gave up 4 bases and V 5 bases, and 2 bases lay outside the gene matches. The CDR3 region is CASSPDRNQPQHF. The DNA of the CDR3 is TGTGCCAGCAGCCCGGACAGGAATCAGCCCCAGCATTTT.

This clone was counted only a few times. The rearrangement joins TRBV5-1 to TRBJ1-2, with 9 positions matching TRBD1. CDR1 is SGHRS and CDR2 is YFSETQ in the germline V gene. This CDR3 contains 15 residues. The V segment lost 7 bases and the J segment 8 bases; nucleotides outside the gene matches: 15. The CDR3 here is CASSRGTGSMEGYTF. The CDR3 DNA follows: TGCGCCAGCTCCCGTGGGACAGGGTCGATGGAGGGCTACACCTTC. Using reference TRBV5-1 and TRBJ1-2 for the parts outside the CDR3, the full variable domain is KAGVTQTPRYLIKTRGQQVTLSCSPISGHRSVSWYQQTPGQGLQFLFEYFSETQRNKGNFPGRFSGRQFSNSRSEMNVSTLELGDSALYLCASSRGTGSMEGYTFGSGTRLTVV.

The chain carries TRBV7-9 and TRBJ1-2, with D maybe TRBD1 (5 bases). V was clipped by 7 bases and J by 8 bases, with 29 bases between them. CDR3 length equals 17 residues. Germline lookup yields CDR1 SEHNR and CDR2 FQNEAQ (reference sequence). The CDR3 reads CASTQWKGEAGVVGYTF. CDR3 bases: TGTGCCAGCACGCAATGGAAGGGAGAAGCGGGGGTTGTGGGCTACACCTTC.

A single count supports this clone. CDR3 nucleotide sequence: TGTGCCACCAGCAGAGGACTAGCGGGAGTAGGCTACGAGCAGTACTTC. Translating it yields CATSRGLAGVGYEQYF. The chain has TRBV15 and TRBJ2-7; TRBD2 matches at 12 bases. The J segment lost 3 bases and the V segment lost 1 base, leaving 4 bases of the junction unmatched. There are 16 residues in the CDR3. Germline V gene lookup returns CDR1 LNHNV and CDR2 YYDKDF (reference sequence).

This rearrangement joins TRBV19 to TRBJ1-5, with 7 bases identical to TRBD1. V lost 2 bases, J lost 5 bases, and 0 bases stayed unmatched. From germline, CDR1 is LNHDA and CDR2 SQIVND (reference sequence). The CDR3 is 13 residues long. CDR3 in amino acids: CASSIQGDQPQHF. In DNA, the CDR3 is TGTGCCAGTAGTATACAGGGGGATCAGCCCCAGCATTTT.

This clone came up once. The chain combines TRBV5-1 with TRBJ2-1; D unclear. The germline V gene encodes CDR1 SGHRS and CDR2 YFSETQ. There are 12 residues in the CDR3. Between the trimmed V and J ends, which lost 4 bases and 8 bases, there was a span of 10 bases. The CDR3 sequence: CASSLNLDEQFF. CDR3 in DNA: TGCGCCAGCAGCCTAAATCTCGATGAGCAGTTCTTC.

This clone was detected once. The V call is TRBV9, the J call TRBJ1-2; D ambiguous. The CDR3 consists of 12 residues. Germline-derived CDR1 and CDR2 are SGDLS and YYNGEE. The ends were cut back, 1 base at V and 4 bases at J, with 5 bases in the middle. The CDR3 nucleotides are TGTGCCAGCAGCGTAAGTAGCTATGGCTACACCTTC. Translated, it gives CASSVSSYGYTF. Looking up the rest from reference TRBV9 and TRBJ1-2 gives the full variable domain: DSGVTQTPKHLITATGQRVTLRCSPRSGDLSVYWYQQSLDQGLQFLIQYYNGEERAKGNILERFSAQQFPDLHSELNLSSLELGDSALYFCASSVSSYGYTFGSGTRLTVV.

The chain is built from TRBV4-2 and TRBJ2-2, with 7 nucleotides matching TRBD1. After removal of 1 base from V and 4 bases from J, the junction contained 12 bases not matched to a gene. This CDR3 contains 18 residues. Looked up from germline, CDR1 is LGHNA and CDR2 is YNFKEQ. CDR3 sequence: CASSQGGLGGATTGELFF. The CDR3 DNA reads TGTGCCAGCAGCCAAGGGGGCCTAGGGGGCGCGACCACCGGGGAGCTGTTTTTT.

CDR3 nucleotides: TGTGCCAGCAGGCTGACAGGGGGAAACACCATATATTTT. It specifies CASRLTGGNTIYF. The chain links TRBV28 to TRBJ1-3; 7 nucleotides match TRBD1. Looked up from germline, CDR1 is MDHEN and CDR2 is SYDVKM. There are 13 residues in the CDR3. V was clipped by 6 bases and J by 4 bases; unmatched bases: 3.

This sequence joins TRBV27 and TRBJ2-2; tentative D call: TRBD2 (5 bases). The CDR3 sequence is 15 residues long. The germline V and J ends were trimmed by 4 bases and 5 bases, with 14 bases remaining between them. Germline V gene sequence: CDR1 MNHEY, CDR2 SMNVEV (reference sequence). This chain's CDR3 is CASSSIGITTGELFF. The CDR3 DNA follows: TGTGCCAGCAGTTCCATCGGGATTACTACCGGGGAGCTGTTTTTT.